This paragraph covers one T cell receptor (beta chain) sequence. Its antigen is currently unknown. CDR1 and CDR2 (germline): SNHLY, FYNNEI. The CDR3 is 13 residues long. V lost 10 bases, J lost 7 bases, and 17 bases lay in between. The sample belongs to a study of cytomegalovirus exposure and HLA in healthy donors. Broader study findings: Across HLA loci, a later analysis found differing TCR association rates, with DRB1 most and HLA-C fewest.

Use of 60 Vbeta and 13 Jbeta primers characterized the PCR. Assay used: immunoSEQ multiplex PCR; TCRdb lists only in-frame clones, some missing. This table has fewer than 200,000 clones, 80% appearing once. This receptor was taken from a boy between 10 and 17 years old in good health and CMV-seronegative. The rearrangement links TRBV2 to TRBJ2-1, with a possible D match to TRBD2 (5 bases). Material: PBMCs. The CDR3 nucleotides read TGTGCCATACAAAGACTAAGCAGGAATGAGCAGTTCTTC. Amino acid sequence: CAIQRLSRNEQFF.